The 20 T cell receptor beta chains presented below share a single source sample, sequenced in a study of T cells in Graves' hyperthyroidism and ophthalmopathy. RNA transcripts provided the source from which TCR beta CDR3 regions were amplified. In the first-round RT-PCR of the TCR CDR3, the HTBI primer set was used. TCRdb reanalysed the multiplex PCR reads using MiXCR and keeps one entry per CDR3 protein. The sample shows roughly 500,000 distinct CDR3 sequences, around 50% of them seen only once. The sample comprised peripheral blood or thyroid tissue (not recorded which). Source of these receptors: an adult woman with Graves' disease, either hyperthyroidism or ophthalmopathy (not recorded which).

As for this clonotype: The germline gene is not matched at one end of the junction; a read error may be the cause. This chain links TRBV7-7 with TRBJ2-6, with D perhaps matching TRBD1 (6 bases). Germline CDR1 SSHAT, CDR2 FNYEAQ (reference sequence). The CDR3 spans 17 residues. The CDR3 DNA follows: TGTGCTAGCAGCCGGACGCTCAGGGGCTCTGGGGCCAACGTCCTGACTTTC. Amino acid sequence: CASSRTLRGSGANVLTF.

Note on this clonotype: This sequence may be a read error, since a much larger clone differs from it by one base. CDR3 amino acids: CASSLAGIEKLFF. The CDR3 DNA follows: TGTGCCAGCAGCTTAGCAGGGATTGAAAAACTGTTTTTT. This rearrangement joins TRBV11-2 to TRBJ1-4; weak D call: TRBD1 (5 bases). CDR1 is SGHAT, CDR2 FQNNGV, per germline. The CDR3 contains 13 residues. V gave up 1 base and J gave up 7 bases, with 7 bases separating them. Complete variable domain (other parts from reference TRBV11-2 and TRBJ1-4): EAGVAQSPRYKIIEKRQSVAFWCNPISGHATLYWYQQILGQGPKLLIQFQNNGVVDDSQLPKDRFSAERLKGVDSTLKIQPAKLEDSAVYLCASSLAGIEKLFFGSGTQLSVL.

V is TRBV10-3 and J is TRBJ1-4, with no clear D. The CDR3 is 14 amino acids. The V end lost 0 bases, the J end lost 3 bases, and 5 bases lay between the germline ends. In germline, CDR1 is ENHRY, CDR2 SYGVKD. This chain's CDR3 is CAISESGANEKLFF. CDR3 nucleotides: TGTGCCATCAGTGAGTCAGGAGCTAATGAAAAACTGTTTTTT.

This clonotype was found many times. The chain has TRBV7-2 and TRBJ2-7; D not certain. V was pared by 5 bases and J by 0 bases, with 14 bases between. The CDR3 runs 15 residues. Germline CDR1 reads SGHTA; CDR2 reads FQGNSA. CDR3 sequence reads: CASSPRALSSYEQYF. CDR3 nucleotide sequence: TGTGCCAGCAGCCCAAGGGCGCTTAGCTCCTACGAGCAGTACTTC.

The V call is TRBV5-1, the J call TRBJ2-2, with D perhaps matching TRBD1 or TRBD2 (6 bases each). Trimming pared 0 bases from V and 3 bases from J, leaving 18 bases between. Per germline, CDR1 SGHRS and CDR2 YFSETQ. CDR3 length equals 18 residues. As DNA, the CDR3 is TGCGCCAGCAGCTTGGAGGTCAACTTGGGGGGCTACACCGGGGAGCTGTTTTTT. This translates into CASSLEVNLGGYTGELFF.

This clonotype was counted many times. The V and J genes are TRBV5-1 and TRBJ2-5, with 10 bases that match TRBD1. Per germline, CDR1 SGHRS and CDR2 YFSETQ. The CDR3 is 14 residues long. V dropped 3 bases and J dropped 5; count of bases not matched to a gene: 4. For the CDR3, the DNA is TGCGCCAGCAGCTCTGGGACAGGGGTCGAGACCCAGTACTTC. It specifies CASSSGTGVETQYF.

This clonotype was detected many times. This CDR3 is CSVEGEWNTIYF. The CDR3 nucleotides read TGCAGCGTTGAGGGGGAGTGGAACACCATATATTTT. The rearrangement joins TRBV29-1 to TRBJ1-3; D is possibly TRBD1 (5 bases). The CDR3 loop spans 12 amino acids. Germline CDR1 SQVTM, CDR2 ANQGSEA. V gave up 3 bases and J gave up 7 bases, with 10 bases separating them.

This clonotype came up a few times. This may be a read error: a much more frequent sequence differs by one nucleotide. This sequence joins TRBV10-3 and TRBJ1-1; 7 bases match TRBD1. Germline CDR1 reads ENHRY; CDR2 reads SYGVKD. The J segment lost 0 bases and the V segment lost 6 bases, leaving 1 base of the junction unmatched. The CDR3 is made up of 13 amino acids. The CDR3 spells CAISGTVNTEAFF. The CDR3 DNA reads TGTGCCATCAGCGGGACAGTGAACACTGAAGCTTTCTTT.

The chain joins TRBV5-1 to TRBJ2-7; 8 nucleotides match TRBD1. V was clipped by 0 bases and J by 3 bases; unmatched bases: 5. Germline-derived CDR1 and CDR2 are SGHRS and YFSETQ. The CDR3 length is 15 residues. Here the CDR3 DNA reads TGCGCCAGCAGCTTGGGAGGACAGGGAAGCTACGAGCAGTACTTC. Protein sequence: CASSLGGQGSYEQYF.

This clonotype appeared many times. The chain couples TRBV15 to TRBJ2-7; D gene uncertain. Germline lookup yields CDR1 LNHNV and CDR2 YYDKDF (reference sequence). The CDR3 loop spans 14 amino acids. Trimming stripped 0 bases from V and 1 base from J, with 7 bases between. CDR3 protein: CATSRDSESYEQYF. The CDR3 bases are TGTGCCACCAGCAGAGATTCCGAATCCTACGAGCAGTACTTC.

CDR3 sequence (DNA): TGTGCCAGCAGCCCCCCTAGCGGGAGGCTCCGCACCGGGGAGCTGTTTTTT. This gives the protein CASSPPSGRLRTGELFF. V gene TRBV7-9 combines with J gene TRBJ2-2; 11 bases line up with TRBD2. J lost 4 bases, V lost 5 bases, and 9 bases had no gene match. Germline V gene sequence: CDR1 SEHNR, CDR2 FQNEAQ (reference sequence). There are 17 residues in the CDR3.

This clonotype occurred many times. This chain uses TRBV7-8 with TRBJ1-5; D might be TRBD1 (5 bases). V shed 1 base and J shed 4 bases, with 8 bases lying between them. Germline loops: CDR1 SGHVS, CDR2 FQNEAQ. The CDR3 runs to 14 residues. Here the CDR3 DNA reads TGTGCCAGCAGCTTAGGGACACTGAATCAGCCCCAGCATTTT. This gives the protein CASSLGTLNQPQHF.

This clonotype was seen a single time. CDR3: CAIRDRTYEQYF. The CDR3 bases are TGTGCCATCCGGGACAGAACCTACGAGCAGTACTTC. The V and J genes are TRBV10-3 and TRBJ2-7, with 7 positions matching TRBD1. The CDR3 sequence is 12 residues long. Trimming removed 8 bases from V and 2 bases from J; junction bases left unmatched: 3. The germline V gene encodes CDR1 ENHRY and CDR2 SYGVKD.

V usage is TRBV20-1 and J usage is TRBJ1-6; no clear D gene. The germline V gene encodes CDR1 DFQATT and CDR2 SNEGSKA (reference sequence). The ends were cut back, 6 bases at V and 19 bases at J, with 16 bases in the middle. The CDR3 is 10 residues long. The CDR3 DNA sequence: TGCAGTGCCTCCTACACCGCCCGACACTTT. Its protein is CSASYTARHF.

This clonotype was detected once. One junction end disagrees with the germline gene, perhaps due to a read error. The chain employs TRBV10-3 and TRBJ2-5; D uncertain. The CDR3 loop spans 14 amino acids. Germline loops: CDR1 ENHRY, CDR2 SYGVKD. The CDR3 protein is CVISESRIQETQYF. DNA for the CDR3: TGTGTCATCAGTGAGTCACGGATCCAAGAGACCCAGTACTTC.

This chain joins TRBV25-1 and TRBJ2-5; 10 nucleotides match TRBD1. The CDR3 length is 15 residues. The germline V gene encodes CDR1 MGHDK and CDR2 SYGVNS. The trim removed 4 bases at V and 5 bases at J, leaving 7 bases unmatched. CDR3 coding DNA: TGTGCCAGCAGTGCTAAGGGACAGGGGCTCGAGACCCAGTACTTC. Translation gives CASSAKGQGLETQYF.

This clonotype was seen at least ten times. The chain links TRBV29-1 to TRBJ2-7, with a possible D match to TRBD2 (5 bases). This CDR3 spans 12 amino acids. The germline CDR1 and CDR2 sequences are SQVTM and ANQGSEA. Trimming cost V 6 bases and J 2 bases, with 11 bases left between them. CDR3 sequence: CSVGWTAYEQYF. The DNA for the CDR3 is TGCAGCGTGGGTTGGACTGCCTACGAGCAGTACTTC.

V is TRBV13 and J is TRBJ2-7; no definite D call. This CDR3 region has 12 residues. With 5 bases removed from V and 5 bases from J, the gap between germline ends came to 10 bases. Germline values: CDR1 PRHDT, CDR2 FYEKMQ (reference sequence). CDR3 DNA: TGTGCCAGCAGCGCCCTTTTCCACGAGCAGTACTTC. Translating gives CASSALFHEQYF.

V is TRBV7-2 and J is TRBJ2-5; D may match TRBD1 or TRBD2 (6 bases each). This CDR3 is built from 12 residues. The V and J ends lost 5 bases and 9 bases respectively, with 13 bases between them. In germline, CDR1 is SGHTA, CDR2 FQGNSA. The CDR3 nucleotides read TGTGCCAGCAGCCTGAGGGGGGAGGCCCAGTACTTC. Amino acid sequence: CASSLRGEAQYF.

Ten or more counts support this clonotype. The J gene is TRBJ1-4, the V gene TRBV20-1; D not certain. Per the germline V gene, CDR1 is DFQATT and CDR2 is SNEGSKA (reference sequence). The length of the CDR3 is 14 residues. Trimming took off 6 bases at V and 3 bases at J, with 14 bases between the two ends. The CDR3 region is CSATGPTPNEKLFF. The CDR3, as DNA: TGCAGTGCAACTGGACCGACTCCTAATGAAAAACTGTTTTTT.